Listed below are T cell receptor beta chains from one sample, sequenced in a study of T-cell reconstitution after alpha-beta-depleted transplantation in children. Via MiXCR, TCRdb re-called the PCR reads, giving one row per CDR3 protein. Found here are 800,000 to 1,000,000 distinct CDR3 sequences, roughly 29% of them singletons; the top ten hold 28%. Sequenced here: PBMCs, mostly from graft donor cells, sampled 360 days after TCRalphabeta/CD19-depleted stem cell transplant. The receptors come from a boy under two years old who had a stem cell transplant for SCID, so the T cells may come from the graft donor. CDR3s include the opening cysteine and the closing phenylalanine or tryptophan. Each record gives: V gene, J gene, clone size, D gene, CDR3 protein, CDR3 DNA. D genes are given only for firm matches. Expanded clones are given a class, and other clones once, few, many or no size at all.

TRBV6-1,TRBJ2-5,few,TRBD2,CASRSRGGQETQYF,TGTGCCAGCAGGTCAAGGGGAGGGCAAGAGACCCAGTACTTC
TRBV7-9,TRBJ1-1,NA,NA,CASSLARIMNTEAFF,TGTGCCAGCAGCTTAGCAAGGATAATGAACACTGAAGCTTTCTTT
TRBV20-1,TRBJ2-3,many,NA,CSAGARDTQYF,TGCAGTGCTGGGGCCCGGGATACGCAGTATTTT
TRBV25-1,TRBJ2-1,NA,TRBD2,CASSKNGGGTYNEQFF,TGTGCCAGCAGTAAGAACGGGGGGGGGACCTACAATGAGCAGTTCTTC
TRBV20-1,TRBJ2-7,NA,NA,CSVPAGAYEQYF,TGCAGTGTCCCGGCAGGGGCCTACGAGCAGTACTTC
TRBV7-2,TRBJ2-7,NA,TRBD1,CASSLVTGNPYEQYF,TGTGCCAGCAGCTTAGTGACAGGGAACCCCTACGAGCAGTACTTC
TRBV25-1,TRBJ2-7,NA,NA,CASSEPGASEQYF,TGTGCCAGCAGTGAGCCGGGGGCTAGTGAGCAGTACTTC
TRBV6-1,TRBJ1-4,NA,TRBD1,CASSGRAGTGAAKLFF,TGTGCCAGCAGTGGACGAGCCGGGACAGGGGCGGCAAAACTGTTTTTT
TRBV9,TRBJ2-5,NA,TRBD1,CASTNTTGGLVETQYF,TGTGCCAGCACCAATACCACAGGGGGCCTGGTGGAGACCCAGTACTTC
TRBV2,TRBJ1-1,NA,NA,CASRPDRMNTEAFF,TGTGCCAGCAGACCGGACCGTATGAACACTGAAGCTTTCTTT
TRBV29-1,TRBJ1-2,few,NA,CSVDGPGRGGGYTF,TGCAGCGTTGATGGGCCAGGACGAGGGGGTGGCTACACCTTC
TRBV7-2,TRBJ2-3,many,NA,CASSLVGRSTDTQYF,TGTGCCAGCAGCTTAGTAGGCAGATCCACAGATACGCAGTATTTT
TRBV5-1,TRBJ2-7,few,TRBD2,CASSLAGGVTSYEQYF,TGCGCCAGCAGCTTGGCCGGGGGGGTAACCTCCTACGAGCAGTACTTC
TRBV12-3/TRBV12-4,TRBJ2-7,NA,TRBD1,CASTPGQGLYEQYF,TGTGCCAGCACACCGGGACAGGGATTGTACGAGCAGTACTTC
TRBV25-1,TRBJ2-5,few,TRBD2,CASSVRTSGGPGKTQYF,TGTGCCAGCAGTGTACGGACTAGCGGGGGGCCCGGAAAGACCCAGTACTTC
TRBV7-3,TRBJ2-3,NA,NA,CASSGNLDTQYF,TGTGCCAGCAGCGGGAACTTAGATACGCAGTATTTT
TRBV9,TRBJ2-5,few,NA,CASSVDSSSETQYF,TGTGCCAGCAGCGTCGATTCTAGTTCGGAGACCCAGTACTTC
TRBV7-2,TRBJ2-7,NA,TRBD2,CASSLEGGGAYEQYF,TGTGCCAGCAGCTTAGAGGGCGGGGGGGCCTACGAGCAGTACTTC
TRBV12-3/TRBV12-4,TRBJ2-1,few,NA,CASSLTWSYNEQFF,TGTGCCAGCAGTTTGACGTGGTCCTACAATGAGCAGTTCTTC
TRBV5-1,TRBJ2-7,NA,TRBD2,CASSLEGTSDIEQYF,TGCGCCAGCAGCTTGGAGGGGACTAGCGACATCGAGCAGTACTTC
TRBV10-2,TRBJ2-2,few,TRBD2,CASRPPSGGAGNTGELFF,TGCGCCAGCAGGCCTCCTAGCGGGGGGGCCGGGAACACCGGGGAGCTGTTTTTT
TRBV12-3/TRBV12-4,TRBJ2-5,NA,NA,CASSRLRVETQYF,TGTGCCAGCAGTCGTTTGAGGGTCGAGACCCAGTACTTC
TRBV12-3/TRBV12-4,TRBJ2-5,many,NA,CASTPSGFGETQYF,TGTGCCAGCACCCCCTCTGGGTTTGGAGAGACCCAGTACTTC
TRBV4-1,TRBJ1-1,many,NA,CASSQGHTNTEAFF,TGCGCCAGCAGCCAGGGACATACGAACACTGAAGCTTTCTTT
TRBV29-1,TRBJ2-1,NA,NA,CSGRTAFNEQFF,TGCAGCGGAAGGACAGCCTTTAATGAGCAGTTCTTC
TRBV5-1,TRBJ2-3,many,TRBD1,CASSTDRGRATDTQYF,TGCGCCAGCAGCACGGACAGGGGGCGCGCAACAGATACGCAGTATTTT
TRBV5-1,TRBJ2-6,few,NA,CASSISVSGANVLTF,TGCGCCAGCAGTATTTCAGTCTCTGGGGCCAACGTCCTGACTTTC
TRBV18,TRBJ2-7,once,NA,CASSPTRAEQYF,TGTGCCAGCTCACCGACCCGGGCAGAGCAGTACTTC
TRBV4-1,TRBJ2-1,NA,NA,CASSQVPRQPYNEQFF,TGCGCCAGCAGCCAAGTCCCCAGACAGCCTTACAATGAGCAGTTCTTC
TRBV20-1,TRBJ1-1,NA,NA,CRTGQNTEAFF,TGCAGAACGGGGCAGAACACTGAAGCTTTCTTT